Below are 27 T cell receptor beta chains sequenced from a single sample in a study of monozygotic twins with inflammatory bowel disease. One entry per CDR3 protein, without DNA, is what TCRdb gives after re-calling the 5' RACE reads. The clone table shows approximately 400,000 distinct CDR3 sequences, with the ten largest holding 2.4%. Material for sequencing was blood. Receptor source: a human donor with ulcerative colitis or Crohn's disease, or a healthy co-twin of an affected twin (not recorded which).

The V call is TRBV19, the J call TRBJ1-5; the TRBD1 assignment by TCRdb is unverifiable without DNA. This CDR3 is 13 amino acids long. Germline assignment: CDR1 LNHDA and CDR2 SQIVND (reference sequence). CDR3 protein: CASKGGGGQPQHF.

The gene calls are TRBV24-1 and TRBJ1-5; as DNA is missing, the TRBD1 call by TCRdb cannot be tested. The CDR3 covers 16 residues. Germline V CDR1 and CDR2: KGHDR, SFDVKD. The CDR3 protein is CATSDPGQGSNQPQHF.

This chain uses TRBV5-1 with TRBJ1-1; TCRdb indicates TRBD1, and absent DNA this call remains unverified. CDR3 length: 16 amino acids. The germline gives CDR1 SGHRS, CDR2 YFSETQ. CDR3: CASSLEQGGANTEAFF.

The chain is built from TRBV20-1 and TRBJ1-5; TCRdb selects TRBD1, and the lack of DNA leaves this call unchecked. Germline V gene data show CDR1 as DFQATT and CDR2 as SNEGSKA (reference sequence). The CDR3 is made up of 15 amino acids. CDR3 sequence: CSAREEGTTNQPQHF.

J is TRBJ2-5 and V is TRBV5-5; TCRdb returns TRBD1, unconfirmable since there is no DNA. Germline CDR1 and CDR2: SGHKS and YYEKEE (reference sequence). This CDR3 has 15 residues. The CDR3 here is CASRRPGGDQETQYF.

The V and J genes are TRBV7-2 and TRBJ2-1; the D call from TCRdb, TRBD1, cannot be confirmed without DNA. Germline V CDR1 and CDR2: SGHTA, FQGNSA. CDR3 size: 14 residues. CDR3 region: CASSRHKGAGEQFF.

The CDR3 protein is CASSWDTGSDTQYF. The gene calls are TRBV5-1 and TRBJ2-3. In germline, CDR1 is SGHRS, CDR2 YFSETQ. This CDR3 contains 14 residues.

The chain combines TRBV20-1 with TRBJ1-5; the TRBD1 assignment by TCRdb is unverifiable without DNA. The CDR3 is 13 residues long. Germline CDR1 reads DFQATT; CDR2 reads SNEGSKA (reference sequence). The CDR3: CSAKGAGNQPQHF.

V gene TRBV20-1 combines with J gene TRBJ2-1; no DNA is available, so the TRBD2 call from TCRdb remains unchecked. The CDR3 covers 16 residues. From germline, CDR1 is DFQATT and CDR2 SNEGSKA (reference sequence). The CDR3 sequence: CSAPRQPGLTYNEQFF.

The chain is built from TRBV4-1 and TRBJ1-1. The germline V gene encodes CDR1 MGHRA and CDR2 YSYEKL. The CDR3 length is 17 residues. The CDR3 loop reads CASSQATGPALSTEAFF.

V gene TRBV4-1 combines with J gene TRBJ1-6; the D gene TCRdb calls, TRBD1, cannot be checked with no DNA. The CDR3 covers 15 residues. Germline V gene lookup returns CDR1 MGHRA and CDR2 YSYEKL. This CDR3 is CASSQVEGRNSPLHF.

The J gene is TRBJ2-2, the V gene TRBV20-1; as DNA is missing, the TRBD2 call by TCRdb cannot be tested. The CDR3 has 16 residues. In germline, CDR1 is DFQATT, CDR2 SNEGSKA (reference sequence). CDR3 in amino acids: CSARGLAGPNTGELFF.

V and J are TRBV13 and TRBJ2-1; TCRdb's D call, TRBD2, is unchecked because there is no DNA. The CDR3 is 14 amino acids. The germline gives CDR1 PRHDT, CDR2 FYEKMQ (reference sequence). CDR3 region: CASRGTSGSNEQFF.

V gene TRBV20-1 combines with J gene TRBJ2-7. The CDR3 sequence is 11 residues long. Germline V gives CDR1 DFQATT, CDR2 SNEGSKA (reference sequence). CDR3 amino acids: CSAPVLSVQYF.

The chain couples TRBV5-1 to TRBJ2-7; the D call of TRBD1 rests on TCRdb alone, since no DNA is present to check it. There are 13 residues in the CDR3. Germline loops: CDR1 SGHRS, CDR2 YFSETQ. The CDR3 protein is CASSRIRDDEQYF.

CDR3 sequence reads: CASGTANSGANVLTF. The chain uses TRBV27 and TRBJ2-6; TCRdb gives TRBD1 as the D gene, but with no DNA this cannot be confirmed. Germline CDR1 is MNHEY and CDR2 is SMNVEV (reference sequence). The CDR3 is made up of 15 amino acids.

The rearrangement links TRBV7-6 to TRBJ2-3. Per germline, CDR1 SGHVS and CDR2 FNYEAQ. CDR3 length: 14 residues. The CDR3 sequence is CASSLKYYTDTQYF.

The genes are TRBV27 and TRBJ2-1. Germline-derived CDR1 and CDR2 are MNHEY and SMNVEV (reference sequence). The CDR3 spans 15 residues. The CDR3 sequence: CASSFLTESYNEQFF.

The chain carries TRBV12-5 and TRBJ2-2; TCRdb's D gene call, TRBD1, goes unchecked for lack of DNA. The CDR3 spans 12 residues. Germline CDR1 LGHNT, CDR2 FRNRAP. The CDR3 here is CASGGGTGELFF.

The genes are TRBV6-2 or TRBV6-3 and TRBJ1-3; TCRdb gives TRBD1 as the D gene, but with no DNA this cannot be confirmed. The CDR3 runs to 15 residues. CDR1 is MNHEY, CDR2 SVGEGT, per germline. CDR3 loop: CASSYLDILRNTIYF.

The chain couples TRBV19 to TRBJ1-2. From germline, CDR1 is LNHDA and CDR2 SQIVND (reference sequence). The CDR3 is made up of 12 amino acids. CDR3 loop: CASSDRFYGYTF.

The rearrangement uses TRBV7-2 and TRBJ2-3; TCRdb returns TRBD1, unconfirmable since there is no DNA. In germline, CDR1 is SGHTA, CDR2 FQGNSA. The CDR3 contains 15 residues. CDR3 residues: CASSLGLGQADTQYF.

This chain joins TRBV7-6 and TRBJ1-2. Germline V lookup: CDR1 SGHVS, CDR2 FNYEAQ. CDR3 length: 15 residues. The CDR3 here is CASSYNFGQNYGYTF.

The V and J genes are TRBV3-1 and TRBJ2-5; there is no DNA to check the TCRdb D call of TRBD1. This CDR3 spans 15 amino acids. Germline V CDR1 and CDR2: LGHDT, YNNKEL (reference sequence). CDR3 protein: CASSPGRTVQETQYF.

Here the CDR3 reads CASSYGLYRGDNEQFF. The V and J genes are TRBV6-5 and TRBJ2-1; TCRdb picks TRBD2, but there is no DNA to check that call. The CDR3 length is 16 residues. Germline CDR1 is MNHEY and CDR2 is SVGAGI.

V and J are TRBV7-8 and TRBJ2-1; TCRdb lists TRBD1, though no DNA is available to test this call. The CDR3 totals 16 residues. Germline loops: CDR1 SGHVS, CDR2 FQNEAQ. The CDR3 loop is CASSLASGGLKGEQFF.

The rearrangement joins TRBV20-1 to TRBJ2-3; TCRdb's assignment of TRBD2 cannot be checked, as there is no DNA. Germline CDR1 and CDR2: DFQATT and SNEGSKA (reference sequence). The CDR3 sequence is 14 residues long. CDR3 amino acids: CSTVGEGPLDTQYF.